The present T cell receptor beta chain was sequenced within a study of blood T cell repertoires in COVID-19. Study information: Sites across the United States, Italy and Spain contributed samples from acute and convalescent COVID-19. The analysed material was cDNA or gDNA that came from T cells, B-cell-depleted T cells, or PBMCs.

Authors' data handling: Estimation of nucleated cell counts relied on the amplification of reference gene primers. The repertoire was sequenced with immunoSEQ multiplex PCR; TCRdb's copy has only in-frame clones and lacks some. Clonal size and the V and J genes are those of that table, whereas D and trimming came from the DNA. The repertoire holds about 82,000 clones, with around four fifths as singletons. Per the germline V gene, CDR1 is SGHRS and CDR2 is YFSETQ. V was cut by 4 bases and J by 2 bases, with 9 bases left in between. CDR3 size: 13 residues. The sequenced sample consisted of peripheral blood. V is TRBV5-1 and J is TRBJ2-5; maybe TRBD2 (6 bases). This clonotype was sampled from a woman aged 55-70 years with acute or convalescent COVID-19. The DNA of the CDR3 is TGCGCCAGCAGCGCGGGACTTCAAGAGACCCAGTACTTC. It translates to CASSAGLQETQYF.